This TCR beta chain derives from a study of shared clonotypes between healthy human individuals. Study summary: CD4 naive and memory got three plates each, CD8 naive two, CD8 memory one.

Deep-level running was used for the assay. Repertoires were generated with immunoSEQ multiplex PCR, while TCRdb's copy carries only in-frame clones and drops some. The profile shows some 1.5 million clones, 95% to 99% of them singletons. The CDR3 contains 12 residues. V was pared by 2 bases and J by 5 bases, with 4 bases between. CDR1 KGHSH and CDR2 LQKENI come from the germline V gene. The receptor was derived from a man aged 25 to 40 in good health. The rearrangement links TRBV18 to TRBJ2-1; D is unclear. Sequencing was performed on naive CD4+ T cells sorted from blood. Noted subset: CD45RA+ positively selected. The CDR3 DNA sequence: TGTGCCAGCTCACCAATCGACAATGAGCAGTTCTTC. It yields the protein CASSPIDNEQFF.